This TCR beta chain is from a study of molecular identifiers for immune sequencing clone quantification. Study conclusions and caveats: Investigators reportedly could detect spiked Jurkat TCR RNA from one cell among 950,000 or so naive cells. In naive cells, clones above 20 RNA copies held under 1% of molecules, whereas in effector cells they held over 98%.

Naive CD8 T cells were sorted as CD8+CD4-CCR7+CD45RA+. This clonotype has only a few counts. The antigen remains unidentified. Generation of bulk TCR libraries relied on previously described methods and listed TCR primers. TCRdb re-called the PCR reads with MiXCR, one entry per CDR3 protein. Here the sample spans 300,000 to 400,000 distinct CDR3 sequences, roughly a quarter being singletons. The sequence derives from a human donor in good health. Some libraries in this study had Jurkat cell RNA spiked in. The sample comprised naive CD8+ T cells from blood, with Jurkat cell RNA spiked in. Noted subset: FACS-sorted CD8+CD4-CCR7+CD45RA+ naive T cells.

The DNA for the CDR3 is TGCGCCAGCAGCCAAGGTCTACACAGGGGGTCGGACTACGAGCAGTACTTC. Translation gives CASSQGLHRGSDYEQYF. This chain links TRBV4-3 with TRBJ2-7; 8 bases are shared with TRBD1. The CDR3 extends over 17 amino acids. V trimming: 1 base; J trimming: 3 bases; junction bases outside the gene matches: 11. CDR1 and CDR2 (germline): LGHNA, YSLEER.